This is a list of T cell receptor beta chains from one sample in a study of post-analysis software for immune sequencing data. Each CDR3 protein gets one entry after TCRdb re-called the PCR reads with MiXCR. The sample lists 150,000 to 200,000 distinct CDR3 sequences; about 32% were seen once. The material sequenced was blood. These receptor sequences come from a girl between 10 and 17 years old with multiple sclerosis. Both conserved end residues are part of each CDR3. Fields, in order: J gene, CDR3 length, D gene, V gene, clone size, CDR3 protein, CDR3 DNA. A D gene is named only where the DNA matches it firmly. Some rows mark clone size as missing; the rest say once, few, many or name a class of expanded clone.

>TRBJ1-6|16|-|TRBV4-1|many
CASSQDPGVGNSPLHF
TGCGCCAGCAGCCAAGATCCGGGAGTTGGCAATTCACCCCTCCACTTT
>TRBJ2-1|15|TRBD2|TRBV20-1|medium-sized
CSAPIGAGPGDEQFF
TGCAGTGCTCCCATTGGAGCGGGGCCTGGGGATGAGCAGTTCTTC
>TRBJ2-5|14|-|TRBV11-2|-
CASSFVRPLGEQYF
TGTGCCAGCAGCTTTGTGCGACCTCTAGGTGAGCAGTACTTC
>TRBJ1-5|16|-|TRBV5-6|few
CASSLGAGVSKQPQHF
TGTGCCAGCAGCTTGGGGGCCGGAGTGAGTAAGCAGCCCCAGCATTTT
>TRBJ1-1|14|-|TRBV5-5|-
CASSLYRVDTEAFF
TGTGCCAGCAGCTTATACAGGGTGGACACTGAAGCTTTCTTT
>TRBJ2-5|16|TRBD2|TRBV30|-
CAWSWGLAGGLETQYF
TGTGCCTGGAGTTGGGGACTAGCGGGAGGTTTAGAGACCCAGTACTTC
>TRBJ2-3|15|-|TRBV10-3|many
CAIGSSDQRTDTQYF
TGTGCCATCGGGAGCAGCGACCAGAGGACAGATACGCAGTATTTT
>TRBJ2-5|16|TRBD2|TRBV5-1|many
CASSTSGRAEEETQYF
TGCGCCAGCAGTACCAGCGGGAGGGCCGAGGAAGAGACCCAGTACTTC
>TRBJ2-1|15|TRBD2|TRBV4-1|many
CASSQAREGYNEQFF
TGCGCCAGCAGCCAAGCGAGGGAGGGATACAATGAGCAGTTCTTC
>TRBJ1-1|14|-|TRBV7-3|-
CASTIGTLNTEAFF
TGTGCCAGCACCATAGGGACATTGAACACTGAAGCTTTCTTT
>TRBJ2-3|14|-|TRBV12-3/TRBV12-4|few
CASSSVAGTDTQYF
TGTGCCAGCAGTTCCGTAGCGGGCACAGATACGCAGTATTTT
>TRBJ1-2|13|TRBD1|TRBV30|-
CAWSVTGNYGYTF
TGTGCCTGGAGTGTGACAGGGAACTATGGCTACACCTTC
>TRBJ2-7|14|-|TRBV12-3/TRBV12-4|-
CASSPLGFAYEQYF
TGTGCCAGCAGCCCTTTGGGGTTCGCCTACGAGCAGTACTTC
>TRBJ2-3|12|-|TRBV11-2|medium-sized
CASSSGRDTQYF
TGTGCCAGCAGCAGCGGCAGGGATACGCAGTATTTT
>TRBJ2-5|14|-|TRBV12-3/TRBV12-4|many
CASSATGRGETQYF
TGTGCCAGCAGTGCCACGGGTAGGGGGGAGACCCAGTACTTC
>TRBJ2-5|12|-|TRBV20-1|many
CSVPGSTETQYF
TGCAGTGTTCCTGGAAGTACTGAGACCCAGTACTTC
>TRBJ1-4|13|TRBD1|TRBV11-2|once
CASSSRQGEKLFF
TGTGCCAGCAGCTCCCGACAGGGTGAAAAACTGTTTTTT
>TRBJ1-1|15|-|TRBV12-5|-
CASGLAQGYGTEAFF
TGTGCTAGTGGTTTGGCCCAGGGGTATGGAACTGAAGCTTTCTTT
>TRBJ2-6|20|TRBD1|TRBV7-2|-
CASSLLRGDSLSSGVNVLTF
TGTGCCAGCAGCCTCTTGAGAGGGGACAGTTTAAGCTCTGGGGTCAACGTCCTGACTTTC
>TRBJ1-2|15|-|TRBV7-2|few
CASSFSELPSYGYTF
TGTGCCAGCAGCTTTTCGGAACTCCCCTCATATGGCTACACCTTC
>TRBJ2-7|15|TRBD1|TRBV18|many
CASSPPGQGPYEQYF
TGTGCCAGCTCGCCACCGGGACAGGGGCCCTACGAGCAGTACTTC
>TRBJ2-1|15|TRBD2|TRBV20-1|once
CSASDSSGRHNEQFF
TGCAGTGCTAGTGATAGCAGCGGGAGACACAATGAGCAGTTCTTC
>TRBJ1-6|14|-|TRBV12-3/TRBV12-4|many
CASSSGEFNSPLHF
TGTGCCAGCAGTTCGGGGGAATTCAATTCACCCCTCCACTTT
>TRBJ1-2|17|TRBD1|TRBV6-1|-
CASSDLNRRDRVSFCTF
TGTGCCAGCAGTGACTTAAATCGCCGGGACAGAGTCTCGTTCTGCACCTTC
>TRBJ2-2|15|TRBD2|TRBV5-1|-
CASSLGAGATGELFF
TGCGCCAGCAGCTTGGGAGCGGGAGCCACCGGGGAGCTGTTTTTT
>TRBJ2-1|17|TRBD2|TRBV24-1|-
CATSDSTPSGRGNEQFF
TGTGCCACCAGTGATTCCACCCCTAGCGGGAGGGGCAATGAGCAGTTCTTC
>TRBJ1-3|14|TRBD1|TRBV7-8|-
CASSHRGSGNTIYF
TGTGCCAGCAGCCACAGGGGCTCTGGAAACACCATATATTTT
>TRBJ2-3|15|TRBD2|TRBV10-1|-
CASSEVSGREGTQYF
TGCGCCAGCAGTGAGGTTAGCGGGCGGGAGGGTACGCAGTATTTT
>TRBJ2-7|14|TRBD2|TRBV20-1|many
CSAQTSGAYYEQYF
TGCAGTGCACAAACTAGCGGAGCCTACTACGAGCAGTACTTC
>TRBJ2-7|16|-|TRBV28|few
CASSFQSRYSTYEQYF
TGTGCCAGCAGTTTTCAAAGTCGGTACTCTACCTACGAGCAGTACTTC
>TRBJ1-3|15|-|TRBV7-6|few
CASSSVVGSGNTIYF
TGTGCCAGCAGTTCCGTCGTTGGGTCTGGAAACACCATATATTTT
>TRBJ1-1|13|-|TRBV5-1|-
CASSHTGNTEAFF
TGCGCCAGCAGCCATACAGGGAACACTGAAGCTTTCTTT
>TRBJ1-5|13|TRBD1|TRBV3-1|many
CASSRDRDQPQHF
TGTGCCAGCAGCCGGGACAGGGATCAGCCCCAGCATTTT